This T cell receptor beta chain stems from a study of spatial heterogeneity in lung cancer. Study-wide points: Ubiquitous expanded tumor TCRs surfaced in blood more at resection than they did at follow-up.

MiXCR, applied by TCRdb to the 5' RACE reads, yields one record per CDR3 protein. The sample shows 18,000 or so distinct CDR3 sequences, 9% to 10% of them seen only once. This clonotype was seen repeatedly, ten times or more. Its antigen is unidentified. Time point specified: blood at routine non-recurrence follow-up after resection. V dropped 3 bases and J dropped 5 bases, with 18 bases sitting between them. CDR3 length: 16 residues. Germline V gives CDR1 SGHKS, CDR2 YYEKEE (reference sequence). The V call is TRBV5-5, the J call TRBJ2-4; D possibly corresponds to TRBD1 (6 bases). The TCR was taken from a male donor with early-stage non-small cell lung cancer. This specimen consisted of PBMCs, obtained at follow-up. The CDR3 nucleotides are TGTGCCAGCAGCTCCTGGGGACAACCGCTGGAAAACATTCAGTACTTC. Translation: CASSSWGQPLENIQYF.